Presented here are 6 T cell receptor beta chains from one specimen sequenced in a study. TCRdb processed the 5' RACE reads anew with MiXCR; each CDR3 protein has one entry. The sample carries about 6,000 distinct CDR3 sequences, around three fifths recorded once. The sequenced sample consisted of naive CD4+ T cells sorted from blood. Stated subset: naive CD4+ T cells, CD4+CD45RA+CD25-. The receptor source for this set is a female donor with breast cancer.

This chain joins TRBV20-1 and TRBJ1-5, with a weak D call TRBD1 (5 bases). The V and J ends lost 3 bases and 6 bases respectively, with 9 bases between them. Per the germline V gene, CDR1 is DFQATT and CDR2 is SNEGSKA (reference sequence). This CDR3 comprises 12 residues. The CDR3 reads CSASRGFQPQHF. CDR3 nucleotides: TGCAGTGCTAGTAGGGGTTTTCAGCCCCAGCATTTT.

The gene calls are TRBV5-1 and TRBJ1-2; weak D call: TRBD1 (6 bases). CDR3 length: 15 amino acids. In germline, CDR1 is SGHRS, CDR2 YFSETQ. V shed 0 bases and J shed 4 bases, with 13 bases lying between them. The CDR3 spells CASSLEINRVYGYTF. The DNA for the CDR3 is TGCGCCAGCAGCTTGGAGATTAACAGGGTCTATGGCTACACCTTC. The whole variable domain, remainder taken from reference TRBV5-1 and TRBJ1-2, is KAGVTQTPRYLIKTRGQQVTLSCSPISGHRSVSWYQQTPGQGLQFLFEYFSETQRNKGNFPGRFSGRQFSNSRSEMNVSTLELGDSALYLCASSLEINRVYGYTFGSGTRLTVV.

This clonotype was seen more than once but under ten times. The rearrangement joins TRBV6-5 to TRBJ2-7; D is perhaps TRBD2 (6 bases). Between the trimmed V and J ends, which lost 6 bases and 5 bases, there was a span of 14 bases. Germline V gene sequence: CDR1 MNHEY, CDR2 SVGAGI. CDR3 length: 13 amino acids. Here the CDR3 reads CASRTPGGHEQYF. The CDR3 DNA reads TGTGCCAGCAGAACCCCCGGGGGACACGAGCAGTACTTC.

The rearrangement joins TRBV6-2 or TRBV6-3 to TRBJ1-5, with D uncertain. V was shortened by 6 bases and J by 4 bases, with 13 bases between the two germline ends. The V gene's germline CDR1 is MNHEY and CDR2 SVGEGT. The CDR3 runs 14 residues. The DNA for the CDR3 is TGTGCCAGCAGCAGCAGTCAGGTTAATCAGCCCCAGCATTTT. Encoded protein: CASSSSQVNQPQHF.

The chain links TRBV20-1 to TRBJ2-7, with D perhaps TRBD2 (5 bases). V shed 0 bases and J shed 4 bases, with 19 bases lying between them. Germline-derived CDR1 and CDR2 are DFQATT and SNEGSKA (reference sequence). The CDR3 runs to 16 residues. The CDR3 protein is CSARDAEGVGWYEQYV. For the CDR3, the DNA is TGCAGTGCTAGAGATGCAGAGGGAGTAGGGTGGTACGAGCAGTACGTC.

The chain has TRBV7-2 and TRBJ2-3, with a possible D match to TRBD1 (5 bases). Trimming pared 2 bases from V and 1 base from J, leaving 7 bases between. The CDR3 length is 14 residues. Germline lookup yields CDR1 SGHTA and CDR2 FQGNSA. This CDR3 reads CASSLQGGTDTQYF. DNA for the CDR3: TGTGCCAGCAGCTTACAGGGTGGCACAGATACGCAGTATTTT.